The subject of this entry is one T cell receptor (beta chain). The antigen is undetermined. The germline V gene encodes CDR1 MNHNS and CDR2 SASEGT. The trim removed 5 bases at V and 9 bases at J, leaving 16 bases unmatched. The CDR3 contains 15 residues. This specimen belongs to a study of graft-versus-host responses after intestinal transplantation. Background on the study: Transplant types were multivisceral, liver-intestinal, or isolated intestinal. Every recipient underwent anti-thymocyte globulin induction, then tacrolimus and steroids for roughly 3 years.

TCRdb keeps only in-frame clones here, not all; method: immunoSEQ multiplex PCR. The data hold 80,000 to 85,000 clones, with 90% to 95% observed a single time. This specimen was unstimulated CD4+ T cells sorted from spleen or lymph node cells, taken before intestinal transplant. This clonotype was sampled from a human donor who received an intestinal transplant. The genes are TRBV6-1 and TRBJ2-7, with TRBD1 matching over 7 bases. The CDR3 loop reads CASSSRAGTDKGQYF. DNA for the CDR3: TGTGCCAGCAGTTCCCGCGCCGGGACAGACAAGGGGCAGTACTTC.